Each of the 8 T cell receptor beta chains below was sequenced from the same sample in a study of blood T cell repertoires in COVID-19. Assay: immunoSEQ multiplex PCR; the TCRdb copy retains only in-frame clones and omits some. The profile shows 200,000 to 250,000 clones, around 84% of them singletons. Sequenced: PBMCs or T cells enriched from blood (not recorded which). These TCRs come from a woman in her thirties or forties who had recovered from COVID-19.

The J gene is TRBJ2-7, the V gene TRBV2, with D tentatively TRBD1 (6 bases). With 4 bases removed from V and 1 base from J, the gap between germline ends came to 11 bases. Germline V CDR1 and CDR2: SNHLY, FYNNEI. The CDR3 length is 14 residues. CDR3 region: CASSAGARSYEQYF. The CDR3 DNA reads TGTGCCAGCAGTGCAGGGGCCCGATCCTACGAGCAGTACTTC.

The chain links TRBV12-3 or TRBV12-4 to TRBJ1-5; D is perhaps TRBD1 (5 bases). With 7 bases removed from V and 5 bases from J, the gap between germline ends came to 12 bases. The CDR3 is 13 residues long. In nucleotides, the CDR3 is TGTGCCAGCACCTCAGGGTCGGATCAGCCCCAGCATTTT. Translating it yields CASTSGSDQPQHF.

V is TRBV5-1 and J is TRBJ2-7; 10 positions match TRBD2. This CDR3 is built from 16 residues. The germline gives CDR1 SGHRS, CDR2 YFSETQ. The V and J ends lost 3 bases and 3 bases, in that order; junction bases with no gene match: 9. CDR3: CASSSTQREGHYEQYV. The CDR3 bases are TGCGCCAGCAGCTCGACCCAGCGGGAGGGCCACTACGAGCAGTACGTC.

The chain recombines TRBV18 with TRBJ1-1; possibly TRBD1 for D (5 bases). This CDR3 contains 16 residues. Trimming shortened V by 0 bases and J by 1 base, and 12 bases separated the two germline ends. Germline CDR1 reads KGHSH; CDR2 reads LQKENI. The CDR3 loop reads CASSPPRTRGNTEAFF. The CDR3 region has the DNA TGTGCCAGCTCACCACCACGGACAAGGGGGAACACTGAAGCTTTCTTT.

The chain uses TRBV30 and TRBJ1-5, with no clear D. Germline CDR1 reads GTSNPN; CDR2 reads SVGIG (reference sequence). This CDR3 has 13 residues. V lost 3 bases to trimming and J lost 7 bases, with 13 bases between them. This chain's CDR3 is CAWSPNEGQPQHF. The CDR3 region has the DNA TGTGCCTGGAGCCCAAATGAGGGACAGCCCCAGCATTTT.

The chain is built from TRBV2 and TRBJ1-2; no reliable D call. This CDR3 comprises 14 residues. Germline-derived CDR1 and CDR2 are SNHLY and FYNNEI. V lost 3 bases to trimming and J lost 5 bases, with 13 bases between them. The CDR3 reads CASSERLQFYGYTF. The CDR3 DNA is TGTGCCAGCAGTGAGAGGCTCCAGTTTTATGGCTACACCTTC. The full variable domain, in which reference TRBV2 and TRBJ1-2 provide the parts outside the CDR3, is EPEVTQTPSHQVTQMGQEVILRCVPISNHLYFYWYRQILGQKVEFLVSFYNNEISEKSEIFDDQFSVERPDGSNFTLKIRSTKLEDSAMYFCASSERLQFYGYTFGSGTRLTVV.

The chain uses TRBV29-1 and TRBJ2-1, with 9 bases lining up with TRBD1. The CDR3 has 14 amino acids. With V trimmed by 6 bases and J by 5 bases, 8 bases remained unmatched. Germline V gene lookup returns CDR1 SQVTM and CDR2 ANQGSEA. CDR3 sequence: CSVAGTGRNNEQFF. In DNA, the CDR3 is TGCAGCGTCGCTGGGACAGGGCGAAACAATGAGCAGTTCTTC.

Written as DNA, the CDR3 is TGTGCCAGCAGCGACAGGCGGGCAGATACGCAGTATTTT. Encoded protein: CASSDRRADTQYF. This chain uses TRBV7-6 with TRBJ2-3, with D possibly being TRBD1 (6 bases). Trimming took 5 bases from V and 4 from J, leaving 10 bases between them. CDR1 is SGHVS and CDR2 is FNYEAQ in the germline V gene. The CDR3 extends over 13 amino acids.